This entry lists 18 T cell receptor beta chains sequenced from one sample in a study of regulatory T cells in long-lasting Graves disease. Time point denoted: persistent/refractory GD, antithyroid drugs over 5 years with positive TRAb. Extracted RNA from PBMCs served as the source of the TCR library. Building the TCR beta libraries relied on iRepertoire HTBI primers, and CDR3 regions underwent Arm-PCR. TCRdb recomputed calls from the multiplex PCR reads with MiXCR, one row per CDR3 protein. The top ten hold 40% to 55% of the sample, which has 600,000 to 850,000 distinct CDR3 sequences, around 30% seen once. The sequencing used peripheral blood mononuclear cells (PBMCs), collected when the disease was refractory, from a patient treated with antithyroid drugs. These receptors were collected from a female donor with Graves disease.

The V call is TRBV10-3, the J call TRBJ1-5, with D possibly matching TRBD1 (6 bases). Trimming cost V 2 bases and J 1 base, with 15 bases left between them. This CDR3 is built from 17 residues. Germline V gene data show CDR1 as ENHRY and CDR2 as SYGVKD. CDR3 region: CAISETGGMGSNQPQHF. The CDR3 DNA follows: TGTGCCATCAGTGAGACGGGGGGCATGGGGAGCAATCAGCCCCAGCATTTT.

The chain recombines TRBV6-1 with TRBJ1-5; 7 nucleotides line up with TRBD1. The CDR3 runs 14 residues. Germline CDR1 and CDR2: MNHNS and SASEGT. V lost 6 bases and J lost 5; bases outside the gene matches: 7. In nucleotides, the CDR3 is TGTGCCAGCAGCGCCGACAGGGTGCATCAGCCCCAGCATTTT. Amino acids: CASSADRVHQPQHF.

The chain recombines TRBV19 with TRBJ2-5, with D perhaps TRBD1 or TRBD2 (5 bases each). CDR1 is LNHDA, CDR2 SQIVND, per germline (reference sequence). The CDR3 consists of 13 residues. Trimming left V 9 bases short and J 5 bases short, with 16 bases between. The CDR3 DNA reads TGTGCCAGCTGGGACGGGGAAGTGGAGACCCAGTACTTC. Translating it yields CASWDGEVETQYF.

In nucleotides, the CDR3 is TGTGCCTGGAAGCCGGCCGTGGGGGAAAAACTGTTTTTT. It is translated as CAWKPAVGEKLFF. The rearrangement links TRBV30 to TRBJ1-4; D uncertain. V was cut by 4 bases and J by 8 bases, with 14 bases left in between. The CDR3 spans 13 residues. Germline V gene data show CDR1 as GTSNPN and CDR2 as SVGIG (reference sequence).

The chain uses TRBV7-3 and TRBJ2-7; D possibly matches TRBD1 or TRBD2 (6 bases each). This CDR3 is built from 13 residues. Deletions cut 6 bases from V and 3 bases from J, with 12 bases between. Germline V gives CDR1 SGHTA, CDR2 FQGTGA. The CDR3 loop is CASRQQGGYEQYF. The CDR3 region has the DNA TGTGCCAGCAGACAACAGGGAGGCTACGAGCAGTACTTC.

Notes on this clonotype: This may stem from a read error, because a much larger clone lies one nucleotide away. Without the conserved terminal phenylalanine or tryptophan, this CDR3 likely stems from a read error. The chain joins TRBV28 to TRBJ1-1; the D gene is possibly TRBD1 (6 bases). The CDR3 extends over 16 amino acids. Germline values: CDR1 MDHEN, CDR2 SYDVKM. Trimming shortened V by 5 bases and J by 1 base, and 17 bases separated the two germline ends. CDR3 DNA sequence: TGTGCCAGCAGTATGCCGTTGAAGACAGGGAACACTGAAGCTTTCTCT. Its protein product is CASSMPLKTGNTEAFS.

This clonotype has at least ten counts. The J gene is TRBJ1-4, the V gene TRBV28; D remains unclear. Trimming took 3 bases from V and 7 from J, leaving 15 bases between them. The CDR3 length is 15 residues. CDR1 is MDHEN, CDR2 SYDVKM, per germline. The CDR3 DNA is TGTGCCAGCAGTTTTGTCACGGGGAGGATTGAAAAACTGTTTTTT. It encodes CASSFVTGRIEKLFF.

This clonotype was found a few times. The J gene is TRBJ1-1, the V gene TRBV20-1; no definite D call. Germline CDR1 is DFQATT and CDR2 is SNEGSKA (reference sequence). Trimming stripped 3 bases from V and 3 bases from J, with 14 bases between. The CDR3 runs to 14 residues. The DNA for the CDR3 is TGCAGTGCTAGCCAACGGGAAGCCGACACTGAAGCTTTCTTT. Its translation is CSASQREADTEAFF.

This clonotype turned up a few times. The chain employs TRBV19 and TRBJ1-1; TRBD1 matches at 12 bases. V lost 7 bases and J lost 4; bases outside the gene matches: 13. Germline CDR1 and CDR2: LNHDA and SQIVND (reference sequence). This CDR3 has 17 residues. The CDR3 protein is CASTPLGTGGVSTEAFF. The CDR3 DNA follows: TGTGCCAGTACCCCCCTCGGGACAGGGGGCGTGAGCACTGAAGCTTTCTTT.

The V call is TRBV7-9, the J call TRBJ2-5; TRBD2 aligns across 11 bases. The J call is uncertain, as TRBJ2-1 better fits the DNA end. Germline V lookup: CDR1 SEHNR, CDR2 FQNEAQ (reference sequence). The CDR3 spans 16 residues. Here the CDR3 DNA reads TGTGCCAGCAGCTTGCTTGTAGCGGGAGGGGGCAATGAGCAGTTCTTC. This sequence encodes CASSLLVAGGGNEQFF.

The genes are TRBV28 and TRBJ2-1; D gene ambiguous. This CDR3 has 12 amino acids. Per the germline V gene, CDR1 is MDHEN and CDR2 is SYDVKM. The V and J ends lost 2 bases and 9 bases respectively, with 8 bases between them. This CDR3 is CASSLGLFEQFF. The DNA of the CDR3 is TGTGCCAGCAGTTTAGGTTTGTTTGAGCAGTTCTTC.

This clonotype was found a few times. The chain joins TRBV11-2 to TRBJ2-1; TRBD2 matches 12 bases. V was pared by 0 bases and J by 2 bases, with 5 bases of the junction left unmatched. CDR1 SGHAT and CDR2 FQNNGV come from the germline V gene. The CDR3 spans 18 residues. CDR3 amino acids: CASSLDVTSGSAYNEQFF. In DNA, the CDR3 is TGTGCCAGCAGCTTAGACGTGACTAGCGGGAGTGCCTACAATGAGCAGTTCTTC.

This chain uses TRBV18 with TRBJ2-5; D is unresolved. Trimming stripped 3 bases from V and 5 bases from J, with 13 bases between. This CDR3 comprises 14 residues. Germline CDR1 reads KGHSH; CDR2 reads LQKENI. The CDR3 loop is CASSPQRSGETQYF. In DNA form, the CDR3 reads TGTGCCAGCTCACCTCAGAGGAGTGGCGAGACCCAGTACTTC.

This sequence joins TRBV29-1 and TRBJ1-2, with 7 bases matching TRBD1. The CDR3 runs to 11 residues. The V gene end was trimmed by 4 bases and the J gene end by 6 bases; junction bases not matched to a gene: 2. The germline V gene encodes CDR1 SQVTM and CDR2 ANQGSEA. The CDR3 is CSVGQGHGYTF. CDR3 sequence (DNA): TGCAGCGTTGGACAGGGCCATGGCTACACCTTC.

This sequence joins TRBV10-2 and TRBJ1-5, with 7 bases that match TRBD1. There are 14 residues in the CDR3. V gave up 0 bases and J gave up 9 bases; unmatched junction bases: 5. Germline CDR1 WSHSY, CDR2 SAAADI. The CDR3 region is CASSESGDSSPQHF. The CDR3 coding sequence is TGCGCCAGCAGTGAGTCGGGGGACAGCTCGCCCCAGCATTTT.

V usage is TRBV29-1 and J usage is TRBJ2-4, with 7 nucleotides matching TRBD2. The germline V gene has CDR1 SQVTM and CDR2 ANQGSEA. This CDR3 region has 13 residues. V lost 4 bases and J lost 4; bases outside the gene matches: 4. DNA of the CDR3: TGCAGCGTTGTCGTGGGAGGGAAAAACATTCAGTACTTC. Translation gives CSVVVGGKNIQYF.

This clonotype was counted between two and nine times. V gene TRBV19 combines with J gene TRBJ1-1; weak D call: TRBD1 (5 bases). The CDR3 length is 13 residues. V was trimmed by 3 bases and J by 7 bases, leaving 12 bases between them. Germline values: CDR1 LNHDA, CDR2 SQIVND (reference sequence). The CDR3: CASSIGGGNEAFF. The DNA for the CDR3 is TGTGCCAGTAGTATTGGCGGGGGGAATGAAGCTTTCTTT. The full variable domain, in which reference TRBV19 and TRBJ1-1 provide the parts outside the CDR3, is DGGITQSPKYLFRKEGQNVTLSCEQNLNHDAMYWYRQDPGQGLRLIYYSQIVNDFQKGDIAEGYSVSREKKESFPLTVTSAQKNPTAFYLCASSIGGGNEAFFGQGTRLTVV.

This chain links TRBV29-1 with TRBJ2-7, with 8 bases identical to TRBD2. Germline V gives CDR1 SQVTM, CDR2 ANQGSEA. This CDR3 has 13 amino acids. The V segment lost 4 bases and the J segment 4 bases; nucleotides outside the gene matches: 6. For the CDR3, the DNA is TGCAGCGTTGCTCTAGCGGGCCCGTACGAGCAGTACTTC. Its protein product is CSVALAGPYEQYF.